Each of the 25 T cell receptor beta chains below was sequenced from the same sample in a study of cytomegalovirus exposure and HLA in healthy donors. TCRdb keeps only in-frame clones here, not all; method: immunoSEQ multiplex PCR. This table has under 200,000 clones, 80% to 90% appearing once. The sample was PBMCs. The receptor source for this set is a woman aged 25 to 45 in good health and CMV-seronegative.

The V call is TRBV6-1, the J call TRBJ1-5; D is undetermined. This CDR3 has 14 amino acids. Looked up from germline, CDR1 is MNHNS and CDR2 is SASEGT. Trimming left V 8 bases short and J 0 bases short, with 11 bases between. The CDR3 here is CASWRGNSNQPQHF. In DNA, the CDR3 is TGTGCCAGCTGGCGGGGAAATAGCAATCAGCCCCAGCATTTT.

The genes are TRBV25-1 and TRBJ1-2, with a tentative D call TRBD1 (6 bases). The CDR3 runs 13 residues. CDR1 and CDR2 (germline): MGHDK, SYGVNS. Trimming took 5 bases from V and 4 from J, leaving 11 bases between them. As DNA, the CDR3 is TGTGCCAGCAGTCAGCCAGGGGCCTATGGCTACACCTTC. Protein product: CASSQPGAYGYTF.

This clone came up once. The chain links TRBV7-9 to TRBJ1-5; D unclear. In germline, CDR1 is SEHNR, CDR2 FQNEAQ (reference sequence). The V end was cut by 4 bases, the J end by 1 base, with 8 bases between. The CDR3 contains 14 residues. This chain's CDR3 is CASSSSGSNQPQHF. The CDR3 DNA is TGTGCCAGCAGCTCCAGTGGGAGCAATCAGCCCCAGCATTTT.

With respect to this clone: Additional DNA sequences in this sample encode the identical CDR3. The chain combines TRBV4-3 with TRBJ1-1; D is unresolved. Trimming took off 0 bases at V and 7 bases at J, with 12 bases between the two ends. This CDR3 spans 14 amino acids. Germline V lookup: CDR1 LGHNA, CDR2 YSLEER. In DNA, the CDR3 is TGCGCCAGCAGCCAAGAGTCCGAGCACTATGAAGCTTTCTTT. Amino acids: CASSQESEHYEAFF.

This clone appeared a few times. Distinct nucleotide sequences in the sample also encode this CDR3. V gene TRBV4-3 combines with J gene TRBJ2-7, with D possibly matching TRBD1 (5 bases). The germline CDR1 and CDR2 sequences are LGHNA and YSLEER. This CDR3 comprises 15 residues. Between the trimmed V and J ends, which lost 1 base and 2 bases, there was a span of 12 bases. CDR3 bases: TGCGCCAGCAGCCAAGGAAGGGGTCCGACCTACGAGCAGTACTTC. It is translated as CASSQGRGPTYEQYF.

This clone was seen more than once but under ten times. This chain connects TRBV6-4 to TRBJ1-5; TRBD1 matches 9 bases. CDR1 is MRHNA, CDR2 SNTAGT, per germline. With 5 bases clipped from V and 6 bases from J, the junction kept 2 bases outside the gene matches. CDR3 length: 13 amino acids. The CDR3 DNA reads as TGTGCCAGCAGTCCGGACAGGGGTCAGCCCCAGCATTTT. It is translated as CASSPDRGQPQHF.

CDR3 in DNA: TGTGCCAGCAGTTACTCCGGGCAGGGCAATCAGCCCCAGCATTTT. Translating gives CASSYSGQGNQPQHF. The chain carries TRBV6-5 and TRBJ1-5, with D hard to call. V was clipped by 0 bases and J by 2 bases, with 8 bases between them. Germline V gene lookup returns CDR1 MNHEY and CDR2 SVGAGI. The CDR3 extends over 15 amino acids.

The rearrangement links TRBV9 to TRBJ2-3; D is possibly TRBD2 (5 bases). Trimming pared 3 bases from V and 8 bases from J, leaving 10 bases between. Germline V gene data show CDR1 as SGDLS and CDR2 as YYNGEE. There are 12 residues in the CDR3. CDR3 in amino acids: CASSGVRGTQYF. The CDR3 DNA is TGTGCCAGCAGCGGAGTACGGGGTACGCAGTATTTT. Full variable domain (outside the CDR3, taken from reference TRBV9 and TRBJ2-3): DSGVTQTPKHLITATGQRVTLRCSPRSGDLSVYWYQQSLDQGLQFLIQYYNGEERAKGNILERFSAQQFPDLHSELNLSSLELGDSALYFCASSGVRGTQYFGPGTRLTVL.

V and J are TRBV2 and TRBJ2-2; TRBD1 matches 9 bases. Germline V gene lookup returns CDR1 SNHLY and CDR2 FYNNEI. V trimming: 3 bases; J trimming: 7 bases; junction bases outside the gene matches: 15. The CDR3 is 18 amino acids. CDR3: CASSDSSLYRGPGGELFF. The CDR3 coding sequence is TGTGCCAGCAGTGACTCTTCGCTGTACAGGGGGCCCGGCGGGGAGCTGTTTTTT.

V gene TRBV7-9 combines with J gene TRBJ2-5; maybe TRBD2 (6 bases). V was shortened by 6 bases and J by 4 bases, with 15 bases between the two germline ends. CDR3 length: 14 residues. CDR1 is SEHNR and CDR2 is FQNEAQ in the germline V gene (reference sequence). The CDR3 bases are TGTGCCAGCAGTCCGCCGGGAGCGGGAGAGACCCAGTACTTC. This translates into CASSPPGAGETQYF.

This chain links TRBV11-2 with TRBJ2-6; the D is unclear. V was clipped by 1 base and J by 0 bases, with 4 bases between them. The CDR3 contains 15 residues. The germline V gene has CDR1 SGHAT and CDR2 FQNNGV. CDR3 residues: CASSLGGSGANVLTF. The CDR3 nucleotides are TGTGCCAGCAGCTTAGGGGGCTCTGGGGCCAACGTCCTGACTTTC.

The V gene is TRBV5-1, the J gene TRBJ2-1; D gene uncertain. Germline V lookup: CDR1 SGHRS, CDR2 YFSETQ. V was trimmed by 4 bases and J by 5 bases, leaving 22 bases between them. The CDR3 contains 17 residues. CDR3 DNA: TGCGCCAGCAGCATAAACCTGCTTGTTACAGCCGACAATGAGCAGTTCTTC. Protein sequence: CASSINLLVTADNEQFF.

This chain connects TRBV5-4 to TRBJ2-2; 9 bases match TRBD2. The CDR3 extends over 15 amino acids. The germline CDR1 and CDR2 sequences are SGHNT and YYREEE (reference sequence). Unmatched junction bases numbered 4, after V lost 3 bases and J lost 4 bases. The CDR3 protein is CASSSAGGPTGELFF. The CDR3 DNA reads TGTGCCAGCAGCTCAGCGGGGGGCCCCACCGGGGAGCTGTTTTTT.

DNA for the CDR3: TGTGCCAGCAGCCCCCCGACTCTCTCCTACGAGCAGTACTTC. It specifies CASSPPTLSYEQYF. This rearrangement joins TRBV7-9 to TRBJ2-7; D ambiguous. CDR3 size: 14 residues. The V end was cut by 5 bases, the J end by 0 bases, with 11 bases between. CDR1 is SEHNR and CDR2 is FQNEAQ in the germline V gene (reference sequence).

In DNA, the CDR3 is TGCAGTGTTACAGTAAGGGGCTACACCTTC. Its protein product is CSVTVRGYTF. This chain joins TRBV20-1 and TRBJ1-2; D gene unclear. The V end lost 7 bases, the J end lost 8 bases, and 11 bases lay between the germline ends. The CDR3 has 10 amino acids. CDR1 and CDR2 from the germline V gene are DFQATT and SNEGSKA (reference sequence).

This chain links TRBV6-5 with TRBJ2-1, with D possibly TRBD1 on 6 matching bases. Germline CDR1 reads MNHEY; CDR2 reads SVGAGI. V shed 7 bases and J shed 9 bases, with 22 bases lying between them. The length of the CDR3 is 15 residues. The CDR3 loop reads CASKLEGDPPGEQFF. The CDR3 nucleotides read TGTGCCAGCAAATTAGAGGGGGACCCCCCGGGTGAGCAGTTCTTC.

V gene TRBV20-1 combines with J gene TRBJ2-3, with D unresolved. Trimming took off 5 bases at V and 5 bases at J, with 8 bases between the two ends. Germline CDR1 DFQATT, CDR2 SNEGSKA (reference sequence). This CDR3 has 11 residues. In DNA, the CDR3 is TGCAGTGCTGAAGACGGAGATACGCAGTATTTT. This codes for CSAEDGDTQYF.

The chain employs TRBV5-1 and TRBJ1-2; D is unclear. V shed 1 base and J shed 3 bases, with 10 bases lying between them. CDR1 and CDR2 from the germline V gene are SGHRS and YFSETQ. The CDR3 contains 14 residues. CDR3 bases: TGCGCCAGCAGCTTGAGTCCAGGAGACTATGGCTACACCTTC. Translating gives CASSLSPGDYGYTF.

V is TRBV7-8 and J is TRBJ2-7, with TRBD1 identical over 8 bases. With V trimmed by 5 bases and J by 7 bases, 10 bases remained unmatched. Germline V gives CDR1 SGHVS, CDR2 FQNEAQ. The CDR3 extends over 14 amino acids. The CDR3 here is CASSPRTGPGEQYF. The DNA of the CDR3 is TGTGCCAGCAGCCCAAGGACAGGGCCGGGGGAGCAGTACTTC.

J is TRBJ1-1 and V is TRBV7-2, with D perhaps matching TRBD1 (5 bases). Trimming left V 1 base short and J 5 bases short, with 11 bases between. The CDR3 totals 14 residues. Germline CDR1 is SGHTA and CDR2 is FQGNSA. For the CDR3, the DNA is TGTGCCAGCAGCTTAGGGGGGAGGTGGACTGAAGCTTTCTTT. It translates to CASSLGGRWTEAFF.

The CDR3 region is CASSPRAGGGGSYEQYF. CDR3 coding DNA: TGCGCCAGCAGCCCCCGTGCGGGCGGAGGGGGTTCCTACGAGCAGTACTTC. The chain has TRBV5-1 and TRBJ2-7, with D perhaps assigned TRBD1 or TRBD2 (6 bases each). The CDR3 spans 17 residues. Between the trimmed V and J ends, which lost 4 bases and 1 base, there was a span of 21 bases. Germline V CDR1 and CDR2: SGHRS, YFSETQ.

The rearrangement joins TRBV7-6 to TRBJ1-1; 7 nucleotides line up with TRBD1. After removal of 0 bases from V and 8 bases from J, the junction contained 6 bases not matched to a gene. CDR1 and CDR2 from the germline V gene are SGHVS and FNYEAQ. This CDR3 has 14 residues. The CDR3 is CASSLASRQGEAFF. The DNA of the CDR3 is TGTGCCAGCAGCTTAGCATCCCGACAGGGAGAAGCTTTCTTT.

The V gene is TRBV2, the J gene TRBJ1-2, with a tentative D call TRBD1 (5 bases). Germline-derived CDR1 and CDR2 are SNHLY and FYNNEI. Trimming took off 5 bases at V and 8 bases at J, with 12 bases between the two ends. This CDR3 has 12 amino acids. The CDR3 DNA is TGTGCCAGCAGTTCCGGGACTTCCGGCTACACCTTC. This gives the protein CASSSGTSGYTF.

V usage is TRBV2 and J usage is TRBJ2-1, with 8 bases matching TRBD2. J was trimmed by 2 bases and V by 4 bases; bases with no gene match: 4. This CDR3 has 15 residues. Germline V gene sequence: CDR1 SNHLY, CDR2 FYNNEI. The CDR3 bases are TGTGCCAGCAGTGCGTACGGGGGGGCCTACAATGAGCAGTTCTTC. This codes for CASSAYGGAYNEQFF.

This clone was seen just once. The DNA is omitted, as the CDR3 cannot be located on it reliably, and the CDR3 follows TCRdb's listing. J is TRBJ2-7 and V is TRBV21-1; the D call of TRBD1 is as the table states it, not checked on the DNA. TRBV21-1 represents a pseudogene. The CDR3 is made up of 15 amino acids, end residues included. The CDR3 is CASSKVGTGSYEQYF.